A selection of T cell receptor beta chains follows, all from one sample in a study of T-cell memory formation after mild COVID-19. TCRdb processed the 5' RACE reads anew with MiXCR; each CDR3 protein has one entry. The table shows 210,000 or so distinct CDR3 sequences, with approximately 20% occurring only once. Sequenced sample: PBMCs or a T cell subset sorted from them (not recorded which). These receptors were taken from an adult woman who had mild COVID-19 (a few samples of this study predate the infection). Cell type and time point are not known. Each CDR3 is given with its conserved first and last residue. Each record gives: V gene, clone size, D gene, J gene, CDR3 protein, CDR3 DNA. The D gene is left open where the match is weak. Not every row has a clone size; where given, it reads once, few, many or a size class.

>TRBV15|-|TRBD2|TRBJ2-1
CATQSGGRDEQFF
TGTGCCACGCAAAGCGGGGGACGGGATGAGCAGTTCTTC
>TRBV6-5|few|-|TRBJ1-6
CASSSVHDNSPLHF
TGTGCCAGCAGTTCTGTTCACGATAATTCACCCCTCCACTTT
>TRBV20-1|once|-|TRBJ1-2
CSAPATGVAYTF
TGCAGTGCCCCTGCCACAGGAGTCGCCTACACCTTC
>TRBV6-5|-|-|TRBJ2-7
CASSYGRSVEQYF
TGTGCCAGCAGTTACGGGAGATCGGTCGAGCAGTACTTC
>TRBV10-3|few|TRBD1|TRBJ1-1
CAIRGQVNTEAFF
TGTGCCATCAGGGGACAGGTGAACACTGAAGCTTTCTTT
>TRBV15|-|TRBD1|TRBJ2-1
CATRRRGTGGGDEQFF
TGTGCCACCAGGCGGAGGGGGACAGGGGGCGGTGATGAGCAGTTCTTC
>TRBV20-1|medium-sized|TRBD2|TRBJ2-3
CSASIAGVVSTQYF
TGCAGTGCTAGCATAGCGGGAGTAGTGAGTACGCAGTATTTT
>TRBV7-2|-|-|TRBJ1-2
CASSLAIIGYGYTF
TGTGCCAGCAGCTTAGCGATCATCGGCTATGGCTACACCTTC
>TRBV9|many|-|TRBJ2-1
CASSPGLGIRFF
TGTGCCAGCAGCCCCGGATTAGGGATTCGATTCTTC
>TRBV2|few|-|TRBJ2-6
CASSELGGAGSGANVLTF
TGTGCCAGCAGTGAACTGGGGGGCGCAGGCTCTGGGGCCAACGTCCTGACTTTC
>TRBV5-5|few|-|TRBJ2-3
CASSFSGATDTQYF
TGTGCCAGCAGCTTTTCGGGGGCCACAGATACGCAGTATTTT
>TRBV3-1|few|TRBD1|TRBJ1-3
CASSQAGTGVTGNTIYF
TGTGCCAGCAGCCAAGCGGGAACAGGGGTTACTGGAAACACCATATATTTT
>TRBV20-1|-|-|TRBJ2-1
CSARVAEGAHHNEQFF
TGCAGTGCTAGAGTAGCGGAGGGGGCGCATCACAATGAGCAGTTCTTC
>TRBV10-3|few|-|TRBJ2-7
CAISGADEQYF
TGTGCCATCTCGGGGGCGGACGAGCAGTACTTC
>TRBV20-1|few|-|TRBJ2-1
CSARNWRQYNEQFF
TGCAGTGCTAGGAATTGGAGGCAGTACAATGAGCAGTTCTTC
>TRBV18|few|TRBD1|TRBJ1-2
CASSRGQDYGYTF
TGTGCCAGCTCACGCGGACAGGACTATGGCTACACCTTC
>TRBV7-9|few|-|TRBJ1-3
CASSLVSGAGGNTIYF
TGTGCCAGCAGCTTAGTATCTGGGGCAGGTGGAAACACCATATATTTT
>TRBV29-1|few|-|TRBJ2-7
CSVREFSYEQYF
TGCAGCGTTAGGGAGTTCTCCTACGAGCAGTACTTC
>TRBV12-3/TRBV12-4|-|-|TRBJ2-5
CASSGAETQYF
TGTGCCAGCAGTGGCGCAGAGACCCAGTACTTC
>TRBV30|few|TRBD1|TRBJ2-7
CAWSDRGSYEQYF
TGTGCCTGGAGTGACAGGGGCTCCTACGAGCAGTACTTC
>TRBV7-2|many|TRBD2|TRBJ2-7
CASSSLAGGFYEQYF
TGTGCCAGCAGCTCTTTAGCGGGGGGGTTCTACGAGCAGTACTTC
>TRBV9|few|TRBD2|TRBJ2-3
CASSVGAGGSDTQYF
TGTGCCAGCAGCGTCGGAGCGGGGGGATCAGATACGCAGTATTTT
>TRBV5-1|few|TRBD1|TRBJ1-2
CATKQGAHPATYGYTF
TGCGCCACGAAACAGGGGGCCCATCCGGCCACCTATGGCTACACCTTC
>TRBV10-3|-|-|TRBJ2-1
CAISEYFGVGANEQFF
TGTGCCATCAGTGAGTATTTTGGAGTAGGAGCCAATGAGCAGTTCTTC
>TRBV14|-|-|TRBJ1-2
CASSQDPGAYGYTF
TGTGCCAGCAGCCAAGATCCAGGGGCCTATGGCTACACCTTC
>TRBV15|-|-|TRBJ1-2
CATSRTGTAANYGYTF
TGTGCCACCAGCAGAACCGGGACTGCAGCTAACTATGGCTACACCTTC
>TRBV5-1|few|TRBD2|TRBJ2-1
CASSLGPAGGPNEQFF
TGCGCCAGCAGCTTGGGCCCCGCGGGGGGGCCAAATGAGCAGTTCTTC
>TRBV5-1|many|TRBD1|TRBJ2-3
CASSLASGGQGNRYTQYF
TGCGCCAGCAGCTTGGCCTCCGGGGGACAGGGTAATAGGTATACGCAGTATTTT
>TRBV10-2|-|-|TRBJ2-7
CASSQHLHYEQYF
TGCGCCAGCAGTCAACACCTACACTACGAGCAGTACTTC
>TRBV25-1|few|-|TRBJ2-4
CASSEQPANIQYF
TGTGCCAGCAGTGAACAACCGGCAAACATTCAGTACTTC
>TRBV19|few|-|TRBJ1-1
CASTLTGGLSTEAFF
TGTGCCAGTACCCTAACGGGGGGTCTGAGCACTGAAGCTTTCTTT
>TRBV4-3|few|TRBD2|TRBJ2-2
CASSQGSSGSGELFF
TGCGCCAGCAGCCAAGGCTCTAGCGGGAGTGGGGAGCTGTTTTTT
>TRBV29-1|few|-|TRBJ2-5
CSVQKGTGGETQYF
TGCAGCGTTCAAAAGGGGACGGGCGGGGAGACCCAGTACTTC
>TRBV7-3|-|TRBD1|TRBJ2-5
CASSLTQGAGETQYF
TGTGCCAGCAGCTTAACCCAGGGGGCCGGGGAGACCCAGTACTTC
>TRBV5-1|few|-|TRBJ2-5
CASSASEGETQYF
TGCGCCAGCAGTGCTAGCGAGGGGGAGACCCAGTACTTC
>TRBV7-9|few|-|TRBJ1-4
CASSLAGGKPTNEKLFF
TGTGCCAGCAGCTTAGCGGGCGGGAAACCAACTAATGAAAAACTGTTTTTT
>TRBV6-5|-|TRBD1|TRBJ1-1
CASSQTGSNTEAFF
TGTGCCAGCAGTCAGACAGGGTCGAACACTGAAGCTTTCTTT
>TRBV7-3|few|TRBD2|TRBJ2-7
CASSSGPAGVGYEQYF
TGTGCCAGCAGCTCCGGACCAGCGGGGGTAGGCTACGAGCAGTACTTC
>TRBV16|few|-|TRBJ2-5
CASSQSWPSTHLRETQYF
TGTGCCAGCAGCCAATCCTGGCCTAGCACCCACCTTCGAGAGACCCAGTACTTC
>TRBV7-2|-|-|TRBJ1-1
CASSRDGNTEAFF
TGTGCCAGCAGTCGGGACGGGAACACTGAAGCTTTCTTT
>TRBV10-3|many|-|TRBJ2-5
CAISEVGEETQYF
TGTGCCATCAGTGAGGTCGGGGAAGAGACCCAGTACTTC
>TRBV30|-|TRBD1|TRBJ1-3
CALDRGNTIYF
TGTGCCTTGGACAGGGGAAACACCATATATTTT
>TRBV30|few|-|TRBJ1-5
CAWRTQGNQPQHF
TGTGCCTGGAGGACGCAGGGGAATCAGCCCCAGCATTTT
>TRBV20-1|-|-|TRBJ2-7
CSGGQGKSYEQYF
TGCAGCGGCGGGCAGGGAAAGTCCTACGAGCAGTACTTC
>TRBV6-6|-|-|TRBJ1-1
CASSHRDTEAFF
TGTGCCAGCAGCCACAGGGATACTGAAGCTTTCTTT
>TRBV3-1|few|-|TRBJ2-5
CASSQVVGVQETQYF
TGTGCCAGCAGCCAAGTGGTTGGGGTTCAAGAGACCCAGTACTTC
>TRBV28|few|-|TRBJ1-1
CASSQRDTEAFF
TGTGCCAGCAGTCAGAGGGACACTGAAGCTTTCTTT
>TRBV2|few|-|TRBJ1-2
CASSEADRRRYYGYTF
TGTGCCAGCAGTGAAGCTGACAGGCGGCGGTACTATGGCTACACCTTC
>TRBV7-2|-|TRBD2|TRBJ2-7
CASSQLSGLASHEQYF
TGTGCCAGCAGCCAATTGTCGGGACTAGCTTCCCACGAGCAGTACTTC
>TRBV10-2|-|TRBD2|TRBJ2-1
CASSQPGLYNEQFF
TGCGCCAGCAGCCAACCGGGACTATACAATGAGCAGTTCTTC
>TRBV29-1|-|-|TRBJ2-1
CSGIAVVYNEQFF
TGCAGCGGGATAGCGGTAGTCTACAATGAGCAGTTCTTC
>TRBV20-1|many|TRBD1|TRBJ1-2
CSAQSPRDRGRHGYTF
TGCAGTGCCCAATCTCCCCGGGACAGGGGGCGTCATGGCTACACCTTC
>TRBV4-3|-|-|TRBJ2-1
CASSQVFEGYNEQFF
TGCGCCAGCAGCCAAGTTTTCGAGGGATACAATGAGCAGTTCTTC
>TRBV20-1|-|-|TRBJ1-6
CSASRSHNSPLHF
TGCAGTGCTAGCCGGAGCCATAATTCACCCCTCCACTTT
>TRBV15|few|-|TRBJ2-7
CATSRDAGAYEQYF
TGTGCCACCAGCAGAGATGCAGGGGCCTACGAGCAGTACTTC
>TRBV5-1|-|-|TRBJ2-1
CASSLDPGHSYNEQFF
TGCGCCAGCAGCTTGGACCCGGGGCATTCATACAATGAGCAGTTCTTC